These T cell receptor beta chains were read from a single sample in a study of blood T cell repertoires in COVID-19. Here immunoSEQ multiplex PCR was the method, and the copy in TCRdb shows in-frame clones only, minus some. The table shows 200,000 to 250,000 clones, with roughly 84% occurring only once. The sample comprised peripheral blood. These receptors were taken from a woman older than 75 with acute or convalescent COVID-19. The CDR3 runs from the conserved cysteine through the conserved F or W. D genes are given only for firm matches. Clone size, where shown, is once, few, many, or a class for clones that have expanded.

j_call v_call clone_size d_call cdr3_aa cdr3_nt
TRBJ2-1 TRBV7-9 . . CASSSTTEGQFF TGTGCCAGCAGCTCGACTACGGAGGGGCAGTTCTTC
TRBJ1-3 TRBV18 many . CASSPPVGGRASGNTIYF TGTGCCAGCTCACCCCCGGTGGGGGGGCGTGCTTCTGGAAACACCATATATTTT
TRBJ2-1 TRBV6-5 . TRBD2 CASSMGTSVYEQFF TGTGCCAGCAGTATGGGGACTAGCGTCTATGAGCAGTTCTTC
TRBJ2-3 TRBV20-1 . TRBD2 CSASSPSAGGPTDTQYF TGCAGTGCTAGTTCCCCCTCCGCGGGGGGGCCGACAGATACGCAGTATTTT
TRBJ1-2 TRBV2 . . CASSEWPIYGYTF TGTGCCAGCAGTGAATGGCCCATTTATGGCTACACCTTC
TRBJ2-1 TRBV9 . TRBD1 CASSGPGTGTYNEQFF TGTGCCAGCAGCGGACCCGGGACAGGAACCTACAATGAGCAGTTCTTC
TRBJ1-6 TRBV14 once . CASSQDQGSNSPLHF TGTGCCAGCAGCCAGGACCAGGGGTCTAACTCACCCCTCCACTTT
TRBJ2-7 TRBV7-2 once TRBD2 CASSLVRGGAVEQYF TGTGCCAGCAGCTTAGTTCGCGGGGGGGCCGTCGAGCAGTACTTC
TRBJ2-2 TRBV7-2 . . CASSPAGIRTGELFF TGTGCCAGCAGCCCCGCCGGGATTCGCACCGGGGAGCTGTTTTTT
TRBJ1-2 TRBV7-2 . . CASSLAEGGANYGYTF TGTGCCAGCAGCTTAGCGGAAGGGGGAGCTAACTATGGCTACACCTTC
TRBJ1-6 TRBV15 . . CATSRDYPSEASSYNSPLHF TGTGCCACCAGCAGAGATTACCCATCGGAGGCGAGCTCCTATAATTCACCCCTCCACTTT
TRBJ1-5 TRBV10-3 . . CAISTDKYNQPQHF TGTGCCATCAGCACGGACAAATACAATCAGCCCCAGCATTTT
TRBJ1-1 TRBV6-5 . . CASRRFQRDTEAFF TGTGCCAGCAGGCGTTTCCAGAGGGACACTGAAGCTTTCTTT
TRBJ1-2 TRBV11-3 . . CASSLSLNRGVSGYTF TGTGCCAGCAGCTTATCCCTTAACCGGGGGGTGAGTGGCTACACCTTC
TRBJ2-3 TRBV11-3 . TRBD1 CASSLAGTGEGTQYF TGTGCCAGCAGCTTAGCGGGGACAGGGGAAGGTACGCAGTATTTT
TRBJ1-2 TRBV5-1 once . CASTVGGLNRSGYTF TGCGCCAGCACCGTAGGCGGACTAAATCGGAGTGGCTACACCTTC
TRBJ1-4 TRBV11-3 . . CASSSRVDRHEETNEKLFF TGTGCCAGCAGCTCCCGAGTTGACAGGCACGAGGAAACTAATGAAAAACTGTTTTTT
TRBJ1-6 TRBV7-9 . TRBD1 CASQTGGNNSPLHF TGTGCCAGTCAGACAGGGGGTAATAATTCACCCCTCCACTTT
TRBJ2-7 TRBV5-1 . . CASSPSGQAYEQYF TGCGCCAGCAGCCCATCAGGGCAGGCCTACGAGCAGTACTTC
TRBJ2-3 TRBV4-1 . TRBD1 CASSQGRGRPDTQYF TGCGCCAGCAGCCAGGGCAGGGGGCGCCCAGATACGCAGTATTTT
TRBJ1-2 TRBV6-6 . TRBD1 CASSQRIGDRRQNYGYTF TGTGCCAGCAGTCAACGTATTGGGGACAGGAGACAAAACTATGGCTACACCTTC
TRBJ2-7 TRBV7-6 . TRBD2 CASSPGGSEGYEQYF TGTGCCAGCAGCCCGGGAGGCAGCGAGGGCTACGAGCAGTACTTC
TRBJ2-3 TRBV5-1 . . CASSLAGDTQYF TGCGCCAGCAGCTTGGCAGGGGATACGCAGTATTTT
TRBJ1-1 TRBV3-1/TRBV3-2 . . CASSPLRSVNTEAFF TGTGCCAGCAGCCCACTCCGATCGGTGAACACTGAAGCTTTCTTT
TRBJ1-1 TRBV24-1 . . CATSARGTDTEAFF TGTGCCACCAGTGCTAGGGGGACCGACACTGAAGCTTTCTTT
TRBJ2-1 TRBV24-1 . . CATSDLDPLGGRDEQFF TGTGCCACCAGTGATTTGGACCCCTTGGGGGGGCGGGATGAGCAGTTCTTC
TRBJ1-5 TRBV7-2 few . CASSFGKTSNQPQHF TGTGCCAGCAGCTTCGGGAAAACTAGCAATCAGCCCCAGCATTTT
TRBJ1-6 TRBV5-4 once . CASRAVVGNSPLHF TGTGCCAGCAGGGCGGTAGTCGGGAATTCACCCCTCCACTTT
TRBJ1-4 TRBV10-3 few TRBD1 CAISETGGEGDEKLFF TGTGCCATCAGTGAGACAGGGGGCGAGGGAGATGAAAAACTGTTTTTT
TRBJ1-6 TRBV5-1 . . CASSSGDGSPLHF TGCGCCAGCAGCTCGGGGGACGGATCACCCCTCCACTTT
TRBJ2-2 TRBV3-1/TRBV3-2 . . CASSQSRPPGELFF TGTGCCAGCAGCCAATCCAGGCCCCCCGGGGAGCTGTTTTTT
TRBJ1-5 TRBV6-1 . . CASSEDRVLRPQHF TGTGCCAGCAGTGAAGACAGGGTACTCCGGCCCCAGCATTTT
TRBJ1-6 TRBV9 . TRBD1 CASSVRGEDSPLHF TGTGCCAGCAGCGTCAGGGGGGAGGATTCACCCCTCCACTTT
TRBJ2-2 TRBV4-2 . TRBD2 CASSRVTSGGAEVGELFF TGTGCCAGCAGCCGCGTGACTAGCGGGGGGGCCGAAGTTGGGGAGCTGTTTTTT
TRBJ2-3 TRBV2 . . CASSAGREPDTQYF TGTGCCAGCAGTGCGGGCCGGGAACCAGATACGCAGTATTTT
TRBJ2-2 TRBV5-1 . TRBD1 CASSTGQGNTGELFF TGCGCCAGCAGCACCGGACAGGGCAACACCGGGGAGCTGTTTTTT
TRBJ1-1 TRBV6-5 . . CATSRGGAVAEAFF TGTGCCACCTCCCGAGGGGGGGCTGTTGCTGAAGCTTTCTTT
TRBJ2-3 TRBV20-1 . . CSASSRVDTDTQYF TGCAGTGCTAGTTCCAGGGTGGACACAGATACGCAGTATTTT
TRBJ2-7 TRBV19 . . CASSLATGSYEQYF TGTGCCAGTAGTCTGGCGACAGGCTCCTACGAGCAGTACTTC
TRBJ1-6 TRBV6-5 . . CAISGTNNSPLHF TGTGCCATCTCAGGTACCAATAATTCACCCCTCCACTTT
TRBJ2-7 TRBV19 . TRBD1 CASSTRGQGYSYEQYF TGTGCCAGTAGTACCCGGGGACAGGGGTACTCCTACGAGCAGTACTTC
TRBJ2-6 TRBV30 . . CAWVTGANVLTF TGTGCCTGGGTAACTGGGGCCAACGTCCTGACTTTC
TRBJ1-2 TRBV4-3 once . CASSPYSSGVPGGYTF TGCGCCAGCAGCCCGTACTCGTCCGGGGTTCCGGGTGGCTACACCTTC
TRBJ2-1 TRBV5-5 . . CASSSPSVVRNEQFF TGTGCCAGCAGCTCCCCCAGCGTAGTGAGAAATGAGCAGTTCTTC
TRBJ1-4 TRBV28 many TRBD1 CASSGTGLNEKLFF TGTGCCAGCAGCGGGACAGGGCTTAATGAAAAACTGTTTTTT
TRBJ1-2 TRBV10-3 . . CAISGQGKGYTF TGTGCCATCAGTGGGCAGGGGAAGGGCTACACCTTC
TRBJ2-7 TRBV7-6 . . CASSPYLRVSEQYF TGTGCCAGCAGCCCGTACCTCAGGGTCTCCGAGCAGTACTTC
TRBJ2-5 TRBV5-5 . . CASSLDSETQYF TGTGCCAGCAGCTTGGATTCGGAGACCCAGTACTTC
TRBJ2-2 TRBV5-1 . . CASSLDTGTGELFF TGCGCCAGCAGCTTGGATACAGGCACCGGGGAGCTGTTTTTT
TRBJ1-5 TRBV10-3 few . CAISELNQPQHF TGTGCCATCAGTGAGTTAAATCAGCCCCAGCATTTT
TRBJ2-5 TRBV7-2 . . CASSLMTVQETQYF TGTGCCAGCAGCTTAATGACAGTCCAAGAGACCCAGTACTTC
TRBJ1-4 TRBV7-2 . . CASSFQGREKLFF TGTGCCAGCAGCTTTCAGGGAAGAGAAAAACTGTTTTTT
TRBJ1-5 TRBV6-1 . TRBD1 CASSELQGAGQPQHF TGTGCCAGCAGTGAATTACAGGGGGCAGGTCAGCCCCAGCATTTT
TRBJ1-5 TRBV6-2/TRBV6-3 . . CASSYSGDNQPQHF TGTGCCAGCAGTTACAGCGGAGACAATCAGCCCCAGCATTTT
TRBJ2-2 TRBV6-2/TRBV6-3 . . CASSYRSLLNTGELFF TGTGCCAGCAGTTATCGATCACTGCTGAACACCGGGGAGCTGTTTTTT
TRBJ2-5 TRBV7-2 . TRBD1 CASGGQVQETQYF TGTGCCAGCGGGGGACAGGTGCAAGAGACCCAGTACTTC
TRBJ1-1 TRBV19 . . CASKMGLGDFRPPAFF TGTGCCAGTAAGATGGGGCTGGGCGATTTTAGACCGCCAGCTTTCTTT
TRBJ2-5 TRBV7-8 . . CASSPGVGTQYF TGTGCCAGCAGCCCAGGGGTAGGGACCCAGTACTTC
TRBJ2-7 TRBV6-5 . TRBD1 CASRPPGQSSYEQYF TGTGCCAGCAGGCCCCCGGGACAGAGCTCCTACGAGCAGTACTTC